The 15 T cell receptor beta chains given below trace back to one sample, sequenced in a study of Graves' ophthalmopathy and Graves' hyperthyroidism. TCR beta CDR3 regions were amplified from RNA transcripts. After a first-round RT-PCR with HTBI primers, a second-round multiplex PCR was run. TCRdb analysed the multiplex PCR reads with MiXCR anew, one entry per CDR3 protein. Found here are some 370,000 distinct CDR3 sequences, 17% of them singletons; the top ten hold approximately 2.4%. The sample comprised peripheral blood. These receptors were taken from an adult woman with stable Graves' hyperthyroidism.

The sample holds one count of this clonotype. The chain joins TRBV19 to TRBJ1-3; no clear D gene. The CDR3 has 14 amino acids. Germline V CDR1 and CDR2: LNHDA, SQIVND (reference sequence). Trimming took 10 bases from V and 4 from J, leaving 17 bases between them. DNA of the CDR3: TGTGCCACCAAACCCCTCGAAGCCGGAAACACCATATATTTT. It translates to CATKPLEAGNTIYF. Full variable domain (remainder filled in from reference TRBV19 and TRBJ1-3): DGGITQSPKYLFRKEGQNVTLSCEQNLNHDAMYWYRQDPGQGLRLIYYSQIVNDFQKGDIAEGYSVSREKKESFPLTVTSAQKNPTAFYLCATKPLEAGNTIYFGEGSWLTVV.

This clonotype was observed at least ten times. The CDR3 here is CASSPGTGSNEQYF. The CDR3 nucleotides read TGTGCCAGCTCACCAGGGACAGGGTCCAACGAGCAGTACTTC. V is TRBV18 and J is TRBJ2-7, with 9 bases matching TRBD1. The V gene end was trimmed by 2 bases and the J gene end by 5 bases; junction bases not matched to a gene: 4. Germline V gene data show CDR1 as KGHSH and CDR2 as LQKENI. This CDR3 has 14 amino acids.

This clonotype was seen repeatedly, ten times or more. This chain uses TRBV6-1 with TRBJ2-7; 7 bases match TRBD1. The germline gives CDR1 MNHNS, CDR2 SASEGT. The J segment lost 3 bases and the V segment lost 5 bases, leaving 13 bases of the junction unmatched. The CDR3 length is 16 residues. This CDR3 is CASSKQTPGQFYEQYF. For the CDR3, the DNA is TGTGCCAGCAGTAAGCAGACACCGGGACAGTTCTACGAGCAGTACTTC.

This clonotype was seen ten or more times. This chain uses TRBV29-1 with TRBJ1-2; TRBD1 matches 9 bases. Germline V CDR1 and CDR2: SQVTM, ANQGSEA. Trimming cost V 3 bases and J 6 bases; bases outside gene matches: 5. CDR3 length equals 13 residues. This CDR3 reads CSVEGTGNHGYTF. CDR3 in DNA: TGCAGCGTTGAGGGGACAGGGAATCATGGCTACACCTTC.

This clonotype was seen more than once but under ten times. As DNA, the CDR3 is TGCGCCAGCAGCCAACTGTGGGGCTACGAGCAGTACTTC. Translation gives CASSQLWGYEQYF. The chain uses TRBV4-1 and TRBJ2-7; D is unclear. Germline values: CDR1 MGHRA, CDR2 YSYEKL. This CDR3 contains 13 residues. V was shortened by 2 bases and J by 3 bases, with 8 bases between the two germline ends.

Ten or more counts support this clonotype. The CDR3 sequence: CASSPGTSGIERYEQYF. As DNA, the CDR3 is TGTGCCAGCAGCCCCGGGACTAGCGGGATCGAGAGATACGAGCAGTACTTC. The chain has TRBV6-2 or TRBV6-3 and TRBJ2-7; 13 bases are a match to TRBD2. CDR1 is MNHEY and CDR2 is SVGEGT in the germline V gene. J was trimmed by 4 bases and V by 6 bases; bases with no gene match: 12. CDR3 length equals 17 residues.

This clonotype occurred many times. The chain uses TRBV9 and TRBJ2-7; no clear D gene. The CDR3 is made up of 13 amino acids. The V end lost 0 bases, the J end lost 5 bases, and 9 bases lay between the germline ends. The germline V gene has CDR1 SGDLS and CDR2 YYNGEE. The CDR3 region is CASSVAGDDEQYF. Written as DNA, the CDR3 is TGTGCCAGCAGCGTAGCCGGAGACGACGAGCAGTACTTC.

Many counts were recorded for this clonotype. The chain carries TRBV25-1 and TRBJ2-7; 10 positions agree with TRBD1. In germline, CDR1 is MGHDK, CDR2 SYGVNS. The ends lost 2 bases at V and 6 bases at J; junction bases unmatched: 13. The CDR3 consists of 17 residues. CDR3 nucleotide sequence: TGTGCCAGCAGTGAACTGTCCGGGGACAGGGGCCTCTCCGAGCAGTACTTC. The encoded protein is CASSELSGDRGLSEQYF.

Notes on this clonotype: A read error may explain this, as a much larger clone is one base away. This chain joins TRBV11-2 and TRBJ2-7; 12 nucleotides agree with TRBD1. Germline V gives CDR1 SGHAT, CDR2 FQNNGV. This CDR3 is 15 amino acids long. Trimming at V came to 7 bases and at J to 4 bases, leaving 8 bases not matched to a gene. This chain's CDR3 is CASIFGTGGFYEQYF. CDR3 coding DNA: TGTGCCAGCATCTTCGGGACAGGGGGCTTTTACGAGCAGTACTTC.

There are many counts of this clonotype. The chain has TRBV6-1 and TRBJ1-5; a possible D gene is TRBD1 (5 bases). This CDR3 contains 14 residues. Deletions cut 1 base from V and 2 bases from J, with 6 bases between. Germline CDR1 and CDR2: MNHNS and SASEGT. The CDR3, as DNA: TGTGCCAGCAGTGAAGGGGGACGCAATCAGCCCCAGCATTTT. Translating it yields CASSEGGRNQPQHF.

With regard to this clonotype: A much larger clone differs from this one at a single base, so this may be a read error. This chain uses TRBV15 with TRBJ1-1; D is perhaps TRBD1 (5 bases). The germline CDR1 and CDR2 sequences are LNHNV and YYDKDF (reference sequence). CDR3 length equals 16 residues. The CDR3 protein is CATSRDKSAEDTEALF. CDR3 nucleotide sequence: TGTGCCACCAGCAGAGATAAGTCAGCAGAGGACACTGAAGCTTTATTT.

This clonotype has only a few counts. The CDR3 sequence is CASSFDSGRAAYEQYF. The CDR3 DNA reads as TGTGCCAGCAGCTTTGATAGCGGGAGGGCCGCCTACGAGCAGTACTTC. The V gene is TRBV5-6, the J gene TRBJ2-7; 11 bases are a match to TRBD2. V dropped 2 bases and J dropped 2; count of bases not matched to a gene: 6. Per germline, CDR1 SGHDT and CDR2 YYEEEE. This CDR3 is 16 amino acids long.

This clonotype was seen just once. The rearrangement uses TRBV13 and TRBJ2-7, with 10 bases matching TRBD2. The germline gives CDR1 PRHDT, CDR2 FYEKMQ (reference sequence). V shed 0 bases, J shed 2 bases, and the junction held 4 bases outside the gene matches. CDR3 size: 16 residues. The CDR3 DNA reads TGTGCCAGCAGCTTAGGGGTAGCGGGGGGTACCTACGAGCAGTACTTC. This gives the protein CASSLGVAGGTYEQYF.

This clonotype showed up just a few times. The chain uses TRBV10-1 and TRBJ1-1; the D gene is possibly TRBD1 (6 bases). V was shortened by 8 bases and J by 1 base, with 14 bases between the two germline ends. There are 14 residues in the CDR3. CDR1 WNHNN and CDR2 SYGVQD come from the germline V gene (reference sequence). The CDR3 sequence is CASSETDRNTEAFF. CDR3 coding DNA: TGCGCCAGCTCCGAAACGGACAGGAACACTGAAGCTTTCTTT.

The table lists this clonotype with many counts. The chain recombines TRBV7-8 with TRBJ2-7, with D possibly being TRBD2 (7 bases). Looked up from germline, CDR1 is SGHVS and CDR2 is FQNEAQ. V dropped 1 base and J dropped 6 bases, with 10 bases sitting between them. This CDR3 has 13 residues. CDR3 in amino acids: CASSLEGGGEQYF. The CDR3 nucleotides read TGTGCCAGCAGCTTAGAGGGGGGGGGCGAGCAGTACTTC. The variable domain in full, completed from reference TRBV7-8 and TRBJ2-7, reads GAGVSQSPRYKVAKRGQDVALRCDPISGHVSLFWYQQALGQGPEFLTYFQNEAQLDKSGLPSDRFFAERPEGSVSTLKIQRTQQEDSAVYLCASSLEGGGEQYFGPGTRLTVT.